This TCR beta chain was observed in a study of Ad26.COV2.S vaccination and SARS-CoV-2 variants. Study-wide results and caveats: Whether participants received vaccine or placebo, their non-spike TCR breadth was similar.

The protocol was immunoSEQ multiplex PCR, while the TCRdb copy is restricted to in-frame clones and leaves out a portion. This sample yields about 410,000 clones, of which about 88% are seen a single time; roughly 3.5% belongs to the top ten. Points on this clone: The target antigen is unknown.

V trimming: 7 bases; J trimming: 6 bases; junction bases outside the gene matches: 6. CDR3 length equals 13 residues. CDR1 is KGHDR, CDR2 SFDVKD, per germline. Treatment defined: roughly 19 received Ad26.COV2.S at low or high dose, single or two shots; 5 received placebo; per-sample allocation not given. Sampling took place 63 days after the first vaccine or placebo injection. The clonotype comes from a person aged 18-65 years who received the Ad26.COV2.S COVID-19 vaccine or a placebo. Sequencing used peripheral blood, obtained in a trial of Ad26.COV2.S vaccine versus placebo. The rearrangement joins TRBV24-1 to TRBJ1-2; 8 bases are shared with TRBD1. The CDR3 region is CATSDGQGNGYTF. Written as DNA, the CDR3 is TGTGCCACCAGCGATGGACAGGGCAATGGCTACACCTTC.